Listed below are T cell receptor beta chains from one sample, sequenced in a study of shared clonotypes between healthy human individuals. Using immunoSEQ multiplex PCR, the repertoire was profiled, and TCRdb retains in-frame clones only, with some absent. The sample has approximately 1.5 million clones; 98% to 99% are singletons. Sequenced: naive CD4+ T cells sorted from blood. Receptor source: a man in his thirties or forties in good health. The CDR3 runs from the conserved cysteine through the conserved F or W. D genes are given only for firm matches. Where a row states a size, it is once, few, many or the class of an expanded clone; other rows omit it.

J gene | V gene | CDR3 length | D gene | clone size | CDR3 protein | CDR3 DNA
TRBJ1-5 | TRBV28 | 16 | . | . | CASSIAGTRWWGAQHF | TGTGCCAGCAGTATAGCCGGGACTCGGTGGTGGGGAGCCCAGCATTTT
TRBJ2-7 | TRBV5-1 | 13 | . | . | CASRETDSYEQYF | TGCGCCAGCAGGGAGACAGACTCCTACGAGCAGTACTTC
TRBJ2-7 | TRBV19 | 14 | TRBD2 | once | CASSVTGGKTEQYF | TGTGCCAGTAGCGTTACCGGGGGGAAGACAGAGCAGTACTTC
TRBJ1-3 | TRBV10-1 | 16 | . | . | CASIPGSLPPGNTIYF | TGCGCCAGCATCCCCGGGTCCTTACCTCCTGGAAACACCATATATTTT
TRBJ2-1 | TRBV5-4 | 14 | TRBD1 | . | CASSRDRGYNEQFF | TGTGCCAGCAGCCGGGACAGGGGTTACAATGAGCAGTTCTTC
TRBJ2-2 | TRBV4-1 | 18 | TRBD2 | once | CASSPKVVAGGPTGELFF | TGCGCCAGCAGCCCGAAAGTCGTAGCGGGAGGGCCTACCGGGGAGCTGTTTTTT
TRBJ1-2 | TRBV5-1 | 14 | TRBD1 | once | CASSLDRGNYGYTF | TGCGCCAGCAGCTTAGACAGGGGAAACTATGGCTACACCTTC
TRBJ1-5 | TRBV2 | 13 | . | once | CASSPTRVEPQHF | TGTGCCAGCAGCCCGACTAGGGTAGAGCCCCAGCATTTT
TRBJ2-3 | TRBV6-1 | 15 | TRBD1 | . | CASREDRGRRDTQYF | TGTGCCAGCAGGGAAGACAGGGGGCGGCGGGATACGCAGTATTTT
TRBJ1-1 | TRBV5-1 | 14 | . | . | CASSFQTEGTEAFF | TGCGCCAGCAGCTTCCAGACAGAAGGCACTGAAGCTTTCTTT
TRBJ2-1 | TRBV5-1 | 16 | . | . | CASSLAVGGPNNEQFF | TGCGCCAGCAGCTTGGCAGTCGGAGGGCCCAACAATGAGCAGTTCTTC
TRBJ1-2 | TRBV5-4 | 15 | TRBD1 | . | CASSFTGTGSRGNTF | TGTGCCAGCAGCTTTACCGGGACAGGGAGCCGTGGCAACACCTTC
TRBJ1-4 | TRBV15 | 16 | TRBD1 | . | CATSRAGQGFKEKLFF | TGTGCCACCAGCAGAGCGGGACAGGGGTTTAAAGAAAAACTGTTTTTT
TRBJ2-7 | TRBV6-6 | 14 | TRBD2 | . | CASSRTSRTYEQYF | TGTGCCAGCAGTCGGACTAGCCGAACCTACGAGCAGTACTTC
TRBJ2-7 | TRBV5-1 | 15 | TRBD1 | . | CASTPPGQGTYEQYF | TGCGCCAGCACCCCACCGGGACAGGGGACCTACGAGCAGTACTTC
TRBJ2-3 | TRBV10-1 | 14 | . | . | CASSDGSSTDTQYF | TGCGCCAGCAGTGACGGTAGCAGCACAGATACGCAGTATTTT
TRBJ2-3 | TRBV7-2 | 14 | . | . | CASSERLVLDTQYF | TGTGCCAGCAGCGAGCGTCTGGTGTTGGATACGCAGTATTTT
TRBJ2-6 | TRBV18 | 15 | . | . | CASSRGGSGANVLTF | TGTGCCAGCTCTAGGGGCGGATCTGGGGCCAACGTCCTGACTTTC
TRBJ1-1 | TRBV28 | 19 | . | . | CASSLRGLGNHLMNTEAFF | TGTGCCAGCAGTTTAAGGGGGTTGGGGAACCACTTGATGAACACTGAAGCTTTCTTT
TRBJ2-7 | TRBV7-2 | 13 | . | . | CASSVRDLYEQYF | TGTGCCAGCAGCGTCAGGGACCTCTACGAGCAGTACTTC
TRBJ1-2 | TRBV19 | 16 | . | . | CASSIPERQGIYGYTF | TGTGCCAGTAGTATCCCCGAGCGGCAGGGAATTTATGGCTACACCTTC
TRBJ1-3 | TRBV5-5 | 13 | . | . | CASSSAGRDTIYF | TGTGCCAGCAGCTCGGCGGGGAGGGACACCATATATTTT
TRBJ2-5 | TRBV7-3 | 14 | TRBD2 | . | CASSAAGGQETQYF | TGTGCCAGCAGCGCCGCGGGGGGACAAGAGACCCAGTACTTC
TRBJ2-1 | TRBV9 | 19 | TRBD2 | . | CASSVGVTSGRSSYNEQFF | TGTGCCAGCAGCGTAGGCGTGACTAGCGGACGAAGCTCCTACAATGAGCAGTTCTTC
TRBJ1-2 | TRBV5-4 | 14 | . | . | CASSQAGAGYGYTF | TGTGCCAGCAGCCAGGCAGGGGCCGGCTATGGCTACACCTTC
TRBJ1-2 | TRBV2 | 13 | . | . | CASSGVRTYGYTF | TGTGCCAGCAGTGGGGTCAGGACTTATGGCTACACCTTC
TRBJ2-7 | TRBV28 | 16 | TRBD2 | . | CASTSLSGSSLYEQYF | TGTGCCAGCACCTCCCTCAGCGGGAGTAGTTTGTACGAGCAGTACTTC
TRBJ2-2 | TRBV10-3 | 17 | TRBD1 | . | CAISEMLRTGTPGELFF | TGTGCCATCAGTGAAATGCTAAGGACAGGGACCCCCGGGGAGCTGTTTTTT
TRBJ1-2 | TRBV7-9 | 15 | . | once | CASSLMGKEGYGYTF | TGTGCCAGCAGCTTAATGGGGAAGGAAGGCTATGGCTACACCTTC